These T cell receptor beta chains were read from a single sample in a study of CD8 T cells in Susac syndrome. One entry per CDR3 protein results from TCRdb running MiXCR on the immunoSEQ multiplex PCR reads. This sample has 330,000 or so distinct CDR3 sequences, with 89% found just once. The sample was CD8+ T cells from PBMCs. These receptors originate from a human donor with multiple sclerosis. The CDR3 runs from the conserved cysteine through the conserved F or W. D genes are given only for firm matches. Clone size is given for some rows only: seen once, a few or many times, or a class if the clone is expanded.

TRBJ2-3,-,TRBV13,-,CASSLQGSPDTQYF,TGTGCCAGCAGCCTCCAGGGGTCCCCAGATACGCAGTATTTT
TRBJ2-5,-,TRBV7-2,-,CASSLFLGRQETQYF,TGTGCCAGCAGCTTATTCCTCGGGAGACAAGAGACCCAGTACTTC
TRBJ1-5,-,TRBV18,-,CASSPPFLDQPQHF,TGTGCCAGCTCACCACCGTTTTTGGATCAGCCCCAGCATTTT
TRBJ2-7,few,TRBV11-2,TRBD1,CASSLEAQGAWGYEQYF,TGTGCCAGCAGCTTAGAAGCACAGGGGGCGTGGGGCTACGAGCAGTACTTC
TRBJ2-3,-,TRBV6-1,-,CATTPGIPTDTQYF,TGTGCCACCACCCCCGGGATACCCACAGATACGCAGTATTTT
TRBJ2-1,-,TRBV28,-,CASEHQGLIGEQFF,TGTGCCAGCGAACACCAGGGGCTGATCGGTGAGCAGTTCTTC
TRBJ1-1,-,TRBV18,-,CASSLGTPIEAFF,TGTGCCAGCTCACTTGGGACACCCATTGAAGCTTTCTTT
TRBJ2-7,-,TRBV4-2,TRBD2,CASSQVRAGAYEQYF,TGTGCCAGCAGCCAAGTCCGAGCGGGGGCCTACGAGCAGTACTTC
TRBJ2-7,-,TRBV6-5,-,CASSSPGTRSYEQYF,TGTGCCAGCAGTAGCCCCGGGACGCGTTCCTACGAGCAGTACTTC
TRBJ2-5,-,TRBV18,-,CASPTGGAETQYF,TGTGCCAGCCCCACAGGTGGGGCAGAGACCCAGTACTTC
TRBJ1-5,-,TRBV28,-,CASNPIGGGNQPQHF,TGTGCCAGCAACCCAATCGGGGGTGGGAATCAGCCCCAGCATTTT
TRBJ2-1,-,TRBV6-2/TRBV6-3,TRBD2,CASRGGLAAPTHNEQFF,TGTGCCAGCAGGGGTGGACTAGCAGCACCCACCCACAATGAGCAGTTCTTC
TRBJ2-1,-,TRBV24-1,TRBD2,CATSDSRAGDPYNEQFF,TGTGCCACCAGTGATTCGAGAGCGGGAGACCCCTACAATGAGCAGTTCTTC
TRBJ2-1,-,TRBV6-5,-,CASTLFLRGGEQFF,TGTGCCAGCACCTTATTTCTCAGGGGTGGGGAGCAGTTCTTC
TRBJ1-5,-,TRBV20-1,-,CSATHRDSNQPQHF,TGCAGTGCTACCCATAGAGATAGCAATCAGCCCCAGCATTTT
TRBJ2-1,-,TRBV12-3/TRBV12-4,TRBD2,CASTHLAGGQDEQFF,TGTGCCAGCACCCACCTAGCGGGGGGCCAAGATGAGCAGTTCTTC
TRBJ2-3,-,TRBV19,TRBD2,CANPSPSGGSTDTQYF,TGTGCCAATCCCTCCCCTAGCGGGGGTAGCACAGATACGCAGTATTTT
TRBJ2-3,once,TRBV28,TRBD2,CASSFEAGVDTQYF,TGTGCCAGCAGTTTTGAAGCGGGAGTAGATACGCAGTATTTT
TRBJ2-7,-,TRBV5-1,-,CASSSGGTREQYF,TGCGCCAGCAGCTCAGGTGGGACAAGGGAGCAGTACTTC
TRBJ2-7,once,TRBV29-1,-,CSVETGGTSYEQYF,TGCAGCGTTGAAACGGGCGGGACCTCCTACGAGCAGTACTTC
TRBJ2-5,-,TRBV13,TRBD1,CASVGTGGQETQYF,TGTGCCAGCGTTGGGACAGGGGGACAAGAGACCCAGTACTTC
TRBJ2-7,once,TRBV28,TRBD2,CASSYGTSGRYEQYF,TGTGCCAGCAGTTACGGGACTAGCGGGAGATACGAGCAGTACTTC
TRBJ1-2,-,TRBV6-1,-,CASSEGTRMGYGYTF,TGTGCCAGCAGTGAAGGGACGAGGATGGGCTATGGCTACACCTTC
TRBJ2-3,-,TRBV11-2,-,CASSVDGPTDTQYF,TGTGCCAGCAGCGTAGACGGTCCCACAGATACGCAGTATTTT
TRBJ2-1,-,TRBV20-1,-,CSARVAGLSSYNEQFF,TGCAGTGCTAGAGTGGCTGGGCTGAGCTCCTACAATGAGCAGTTCTTC
TRBJ2-7,once,TRBV5-1,-,CASSSGVGAYEQYF,TGCGCCAGCAGTTCAGGGGTAGGGGCTTACGAGCAGTACTTC
TRBJ1-4,few,TRBV5-4,-,CASTEIGGEKLFF,TGTGCCAGCACAGAAATTGGAGGCGAAAAACTGTTTTTT
TRBJ2-1,-,TRBV5-4,TRBD2,CASSLATSGPNNEQFF,TGTGCCAGCAGCTTGGCAACTAGCGGACCCAACAATGAGCAGTTCTTC
TRBJ2-7,-,TRBV27,-,CASSRPEAEQYF,TGTGCCAGCAGTAGGCCCGAGGCCGAGCAGTACTTC